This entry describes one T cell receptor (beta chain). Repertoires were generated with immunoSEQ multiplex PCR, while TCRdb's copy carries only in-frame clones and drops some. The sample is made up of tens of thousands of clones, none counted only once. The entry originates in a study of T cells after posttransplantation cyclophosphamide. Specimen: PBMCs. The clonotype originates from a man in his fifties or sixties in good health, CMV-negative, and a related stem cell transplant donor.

The CDR3 DNA reads TGTGCCAGCAGCTCCGACAGACGAACGCCGCCCTATAATTCACCCCTCCACTTT. Protein sequence: CASSSDRRTPPYNSPLHF. The V gene is TRBV7-2, the J gene TRBJ1-6; D may be TRBD1 (5 bases). CDR1 is SGHTA, CDR2 FQGNSA, per germline. The V end lost 4 bases, the J end lost 2 bases, and 18 bases lay between the germline ends. This CDR3 is built from 18 residues. Full variable domain (remainder filled in from reference TRBV7-2 and TRBJ1-6): GAGVSQSPSNKVTEKGKDVELRCDPISGHTALYWYRQSLGQGLEFLIYFQGNSAPDKSGLPSDRFSAERTGGSVSTLTIQRTQQEDSAVYLCASSSDRRTPPYNSPLHFGNGTRLTVT.